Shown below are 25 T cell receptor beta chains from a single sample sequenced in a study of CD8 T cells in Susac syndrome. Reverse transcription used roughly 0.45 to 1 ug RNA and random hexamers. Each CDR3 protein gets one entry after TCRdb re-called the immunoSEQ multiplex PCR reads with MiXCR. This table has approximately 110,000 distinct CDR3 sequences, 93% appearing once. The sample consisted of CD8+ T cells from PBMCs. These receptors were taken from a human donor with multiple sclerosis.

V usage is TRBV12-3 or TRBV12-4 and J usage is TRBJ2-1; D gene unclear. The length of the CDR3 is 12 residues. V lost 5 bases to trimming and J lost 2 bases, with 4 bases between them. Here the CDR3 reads CASSRPYNEQFF. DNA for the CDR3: TGTGCCAGCAGTCGCCCCTACAATGAGCAGTTCTTC.

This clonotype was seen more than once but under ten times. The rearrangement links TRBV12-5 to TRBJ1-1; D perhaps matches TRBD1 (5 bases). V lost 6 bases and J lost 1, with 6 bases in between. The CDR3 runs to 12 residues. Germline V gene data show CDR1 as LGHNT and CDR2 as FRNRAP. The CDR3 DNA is TGTGCTAGTGGCCAGGGGAACACTGAAGCTTTCTTT. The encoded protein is CASGQGNTEAFF.

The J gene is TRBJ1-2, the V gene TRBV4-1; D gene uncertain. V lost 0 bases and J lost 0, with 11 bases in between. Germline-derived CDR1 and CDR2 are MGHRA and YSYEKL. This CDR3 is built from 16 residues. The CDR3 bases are TGCGCCAGCAGCCAAGAACGGAAGATTACTAACTATGGCTACACCTTC. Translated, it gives CASSQERKITNYGYTF.

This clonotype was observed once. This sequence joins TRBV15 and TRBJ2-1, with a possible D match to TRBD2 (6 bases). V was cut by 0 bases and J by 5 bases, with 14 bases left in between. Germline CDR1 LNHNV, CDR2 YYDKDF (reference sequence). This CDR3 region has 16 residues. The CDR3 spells CATSRDQWGVDNEQFF. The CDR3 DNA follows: TGTGCCACCAGCAGAGATCAATGGGGGGTGGACAATGAGCAGTTCTTC. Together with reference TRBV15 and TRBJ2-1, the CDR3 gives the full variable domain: DAMVIQNPRYQVTQFGKPVTLSCSQTLNHNVMYWYQQKSSQAPKLLFHYYDKDFNNEADTPDNFQSRRPNTSFCFLDIRSPGLGDTAMYLCATSRDQWGVDNEQFFGPGTRLTVL.

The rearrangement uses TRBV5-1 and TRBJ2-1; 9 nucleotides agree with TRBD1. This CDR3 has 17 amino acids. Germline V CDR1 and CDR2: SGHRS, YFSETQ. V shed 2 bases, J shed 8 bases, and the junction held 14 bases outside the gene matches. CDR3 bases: TGCGCCAGCAGCTTAATAACACCGGGACAGGGTGTGGATGAGCAGTTCTTC. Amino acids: CASSLITPGQGVDEQFF.

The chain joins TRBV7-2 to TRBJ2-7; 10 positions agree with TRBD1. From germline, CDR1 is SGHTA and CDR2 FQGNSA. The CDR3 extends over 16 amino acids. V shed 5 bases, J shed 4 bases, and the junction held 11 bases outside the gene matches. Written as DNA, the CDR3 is TGTGCCAGCAGCAACCGGGACAGGGGCAGGACGTACGAGCAGTACTTC. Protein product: CASSNRDRGRTYEQYF. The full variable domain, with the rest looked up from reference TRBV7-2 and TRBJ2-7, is GAGVSQSPSNKVTEKGKDVELRCDPISGHTALYWYRQSLGQGLEFLIYFQGNSAPDKSGLPSDRFSAERTGGSVSTLTIQRTQQEDSAVYLCASSNRDRGRTYEQYFGPGTRLTVT.

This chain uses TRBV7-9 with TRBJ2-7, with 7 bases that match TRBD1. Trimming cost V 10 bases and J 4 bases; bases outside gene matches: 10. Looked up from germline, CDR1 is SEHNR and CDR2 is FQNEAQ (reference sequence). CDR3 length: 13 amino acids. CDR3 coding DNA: TGTGCCACCGGGACAGCCAACCTTTACGAGCAGTACTTC. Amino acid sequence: CATGTANLYEQYF.

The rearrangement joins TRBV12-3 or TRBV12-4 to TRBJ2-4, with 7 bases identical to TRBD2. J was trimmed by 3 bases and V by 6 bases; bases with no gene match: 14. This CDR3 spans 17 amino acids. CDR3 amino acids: CASSFSPGGFHKNIQYF. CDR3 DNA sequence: TGTGCCAGCAGCTTTAGTCCGGGGGGATTTCACAAAAACATTCAGTACTTC.

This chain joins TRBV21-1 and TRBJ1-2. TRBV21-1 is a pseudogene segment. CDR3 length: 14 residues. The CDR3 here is CASSKHKENYGYTF. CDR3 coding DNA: TGTGCCAGCAGCAAACATAAGGAAAACTATGGCTACACCTTC.

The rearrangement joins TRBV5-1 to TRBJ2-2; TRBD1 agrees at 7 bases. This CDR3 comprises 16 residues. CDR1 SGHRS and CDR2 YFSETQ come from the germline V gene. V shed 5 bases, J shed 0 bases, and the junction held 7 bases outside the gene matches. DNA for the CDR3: TGCGCCAGCAGTTCGACCGGGACAGCGAACACCGGGGAGCTGTTTTTT. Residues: CASSSTGTANTGELFF.

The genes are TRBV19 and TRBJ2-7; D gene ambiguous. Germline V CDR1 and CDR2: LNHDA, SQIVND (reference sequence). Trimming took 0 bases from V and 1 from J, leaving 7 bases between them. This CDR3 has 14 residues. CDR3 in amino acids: CASSIEVGSYEQYV. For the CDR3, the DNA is TGTGCCAGTAGTATAGAGGTCGGATCCTACGAGCAGTACGTC.

The CDR3 sequence: CASSLSLNGAQYF. CDR3 in DNA: TGTGCCAGCAGTTTAAGTCTCAACGGAGCCCAGTACTTC. This chain uses TRBV12-3 or TRBV12-4 with TRBJ2-5, with no clear D. The CDR3 length is 13 residues. Trimming left V 2 bases short and J 9 bases short, with 13 bases between.

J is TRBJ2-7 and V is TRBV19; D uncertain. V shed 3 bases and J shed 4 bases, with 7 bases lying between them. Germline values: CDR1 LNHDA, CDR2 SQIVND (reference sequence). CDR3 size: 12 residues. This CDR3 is CASSIEGYEQYF. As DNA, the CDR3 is TGTGCCAGTAGTATCGAAGGATACGAGCAGTACTTC. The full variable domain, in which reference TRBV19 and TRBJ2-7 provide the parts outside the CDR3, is DGGITQSPKYLFRKEGQNVTLSCEQNLNHDAMYWYRQDPGQGLRLIYYSQIVNDFQKGDIAEGYSVSREKKESFPLTVTSAQKNPTAFYLCASSIEGYEQYFGPGTRLTVT.

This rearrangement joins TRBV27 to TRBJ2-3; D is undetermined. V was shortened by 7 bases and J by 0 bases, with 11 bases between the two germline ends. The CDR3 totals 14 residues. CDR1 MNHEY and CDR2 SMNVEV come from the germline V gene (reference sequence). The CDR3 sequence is CASIPATSTDTQYF. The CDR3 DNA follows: TGTGCCAGCATCCCAGCAACGAGCACAGATACGCAGTATTTT.

In DNA form, the CDR3 reads TGTGCCAGCACCCAGAGGGGGCCCAGGGCCTACGAGCAGTACGTC. Amino acids: CASTQRGPRAYEQYV. The gene calls are TRBV21-1 and TRBJ2-7; the table's TRBD1 call for D was not verified on the DNA. TRBV21-1 is a pseudogene segment. There are 15 residues in the CDR3.

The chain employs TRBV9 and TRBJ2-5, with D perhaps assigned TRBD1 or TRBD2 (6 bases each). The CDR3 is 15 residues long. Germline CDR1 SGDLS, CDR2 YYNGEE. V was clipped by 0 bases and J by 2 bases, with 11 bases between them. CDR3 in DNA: TGTGCCAGCAGCGTAGAGGGGGGTCGACAAGAGACCCAGTACTTC. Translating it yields CASSVEGGRQETQYF.

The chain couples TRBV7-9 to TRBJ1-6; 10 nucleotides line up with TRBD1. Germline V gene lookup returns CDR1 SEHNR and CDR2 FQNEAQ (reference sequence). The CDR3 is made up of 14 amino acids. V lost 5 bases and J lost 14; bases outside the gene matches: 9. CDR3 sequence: CASSPPGQGIALHF. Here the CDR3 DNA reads TGTGCCAGCAGCCCACCGGGACAGGGGATCGCCCTCCACTTT.

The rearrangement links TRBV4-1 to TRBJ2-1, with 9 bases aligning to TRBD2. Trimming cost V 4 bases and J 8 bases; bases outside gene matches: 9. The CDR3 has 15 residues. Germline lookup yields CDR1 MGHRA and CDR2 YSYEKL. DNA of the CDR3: TGCGCCAGCAGCCCGGGACTAGCTGGGGCTTATGAGCAGTTCTTC. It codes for CASSPGLAGAYEQFF.

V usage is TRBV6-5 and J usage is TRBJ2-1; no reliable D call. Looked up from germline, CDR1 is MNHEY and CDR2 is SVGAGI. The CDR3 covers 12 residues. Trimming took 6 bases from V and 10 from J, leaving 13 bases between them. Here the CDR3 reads CASSPKVGEQFF. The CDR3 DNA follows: TGTGCCAGCAGCCCGAAGGTAGGCGAGCAGTTCTTC.

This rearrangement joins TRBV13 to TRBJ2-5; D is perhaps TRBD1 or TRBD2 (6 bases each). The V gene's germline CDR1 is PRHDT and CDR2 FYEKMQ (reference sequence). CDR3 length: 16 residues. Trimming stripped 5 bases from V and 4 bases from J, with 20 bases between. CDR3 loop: CASSPVTGGIRETQYF. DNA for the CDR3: TGTGCCAGCAGCCCCGTAACCGGGGGCATCCGAGAGACCCAGTACTTC.

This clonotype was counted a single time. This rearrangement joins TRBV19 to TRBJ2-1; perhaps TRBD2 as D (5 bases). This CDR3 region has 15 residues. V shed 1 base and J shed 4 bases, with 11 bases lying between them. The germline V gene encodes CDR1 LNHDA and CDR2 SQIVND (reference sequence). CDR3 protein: CASSIGWSGYNEQFF. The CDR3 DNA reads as TGTGCCAGTAGTATAGGTTGGAGCGGTTACAATGAGCAGTTCTTC. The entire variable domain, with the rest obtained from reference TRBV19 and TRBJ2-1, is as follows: DGGITQSPKYLFRKEGQNVTLSCEQNLNHDAMYWYRQDPGQGLRLIYYSQIVNDFQKGDIAEGYSVSREKKESFPLTVTSAQKNPTAFYLCASSIGWSGYNEQFFGPGTRLTVL.

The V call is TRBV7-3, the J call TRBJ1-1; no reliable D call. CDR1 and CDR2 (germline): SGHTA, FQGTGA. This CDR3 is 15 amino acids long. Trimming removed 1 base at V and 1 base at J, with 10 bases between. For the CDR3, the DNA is TGTGCCAGCAGCTTAATTTCGGTGCAGAACACTGAAGCTTTCTTT. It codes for CASSLISVQNTEAFF.

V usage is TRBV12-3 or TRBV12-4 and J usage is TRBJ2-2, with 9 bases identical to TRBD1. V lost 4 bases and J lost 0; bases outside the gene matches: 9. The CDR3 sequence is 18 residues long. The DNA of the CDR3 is TGTGCCAGCAGTTCACCTGGGGGGACAGGGACGAACACCGGGGAGCTGTTTTTT. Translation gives CASSSPGGTGTNTGELFF.

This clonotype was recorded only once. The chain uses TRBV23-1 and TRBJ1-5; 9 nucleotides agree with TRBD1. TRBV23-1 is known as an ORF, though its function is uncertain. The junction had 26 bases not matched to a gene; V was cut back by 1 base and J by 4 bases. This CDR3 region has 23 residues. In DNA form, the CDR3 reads TGCGCCAGCAGTCAATACGGACAGGGGACACCGGGACAAGGGTCGAATAGGAATCAGCCCCAGCATTTT. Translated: CASSQYGQGTPGQGSNRNQPQHF.

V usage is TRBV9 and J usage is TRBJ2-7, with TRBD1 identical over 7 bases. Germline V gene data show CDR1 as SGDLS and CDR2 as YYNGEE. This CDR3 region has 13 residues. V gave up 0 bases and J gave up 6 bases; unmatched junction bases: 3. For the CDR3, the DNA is TGTGCCAGCAGCGTAGGCAGGGGGAGCGAGCAGTACTTC. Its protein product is CASSVGRGSEQYF.